This T cell receptor beta chain stems from a study of cytomegalovirus exposure and HLA in healthy donors. Findings and limits, study-wide: A few CMV-associated chains were confirmed in vitro to be specific for CMV antigens. 164 TCR beta chains were listed as cytomegalovirus-associated. High sensitivity and specificity were reportedly achieved when the classifier diagnosed cytomegalovirus status. Rare sequences made up most TCRs, while some public TCRs were found in many donors.

As regards this clone: Its antigen is as yet unknown.

Produced via immunoSEQ multiplex PCR; TCRdb's table is partial and in-frame only. The sample has about 78,000 clones, about 96% seen once; the top ten hold 1.5% to 2%. The sample comprised PBMCs. This clonotype was sampled from a man aged 18-30 years in good health and CMV-seropositive.

The CDR3 spells CAWSGDRAKGKKLFF. As DNA, the CDR3 is TGTGCCTGGAGTGGTGACAGGGCCAAGGGAAAAAAACTGTTTTTT. The chain recombines TRBV30 with TRBJ1-4, with 7 nucleotides matching TRBD1. Germline V gene sequence: CDR1 GTSNPN, CDR2 SVGIG (reference sequence). V was pared by 1 base and J by 9 bases, with 11 bases of the junction left unmatched. This CDR3 is 15 amino acids long. Full variable domain (remainder filled in from reference TRBV30 and TRBJ1-4): SQTIHQWPATLVQPVGSPLSLECTVEGTSNPNLYWYRQAAGRGLQLLFYSVGIGQISSEVPQNLSASRPQDRQFILSSKKLLLSDSGFYLCAWSGDRAKGKKLFFGSGTQLSVL.